This record concerns one T cell receptor (beta chain) sequence. Its antigen is unknown. This specimen belongs to a study of cytomegalovirus exposure and HLA in healthy donors. The repertoire was sequenced with immunoSEQ multiplex PCR; TCRdb's copy has only in-frame clones and lacks some. In the table there are some 320,000 clones, approximately 90% of which are singletons. Separate from the approximately 670-subject first cohort was the approximately 120-subject validation cohort, to which the donors belonged. Germline lookup yields CDR1 MNHEY and CDR2 SVGAGI. J lost 6 bases, V lost 2 bases, and 3 bases had no gene match. The CDR3 is 14 residues long. Study outcomes and limitations: The authors listed 164 TCR beta chains as cytomegalovirus-associated. Per published reports, the classifier diagnosed cytomegalovirus status with high specificity and sensitivity.

This TCR was sampled from a woman aged 25 to 39 in good health and CMV-seropositive. What was sequenced was PBMCs. This chain links TRBV6-5 with TRBJ2-2, with 7 bases identical to TRBD1. The CDR3 protein is CASSYGQGAGELFF. CDR3 DNA: TGTGCCAGCAGTTACGGCCAGGGGGCCGGGGAGCTGTTTTTT.